This entry concerns a single T cell receptor beta chain. Its cognate antigen is unknown. This entry belongs to a study of beta chain features in type 1 diabetes. Overall study results and limits: Moderately but significantly shorter TCRB CDR3s were found in Type 1 diabetes patients in all four CD4+ subsets.

What was sequenced were expressed TCRB transcripts, since all of the isolated RNA had been reverse transcribed. Measured with immunoSEQ multiplex PCR; TCRdb has only the in-frame clones, and not every one. This table has about 360,000 clones, around 12% appearing once. Germline-derived CDR1 and CDR2 are SGHVS and FQNEAQ. This CDR3 comprises 19 residues. J gave up 4 bases and V 4 bases, and 17 bases lay outside the gene matches. Sequences were obtained from naive CD4+ T cells from blood. The chain combines TRBV7-8 with TRBJ2-7; 12 nucleotides agree with TRBD2. The receptor's source is a woman aged 18-35 years with type 1 diabetes. The CDR3: CASSSELLPWGTSGYEQYF. The DNA for the CDR3 is TGTGCCAGCAGCTCGGAACTGCTCCCCTGGGGGACTAGCGGGTACGAGCAGTACTTC.